This TCR beta chain stems from a study of STAT5B mutations in CD4+ large granular lymphocyte leukemia. The data were produced by immunoSEQ multiplex PCR, yet TCRdb's version contains in-frame clones alone and is incomplete. Here the sample spans roughly 34,000 clones, 81% being singletons. Trimming took off 3 bases at V and 4 bases at J, with 21 bases between the two ends. The CDR3 runs to 17 residues. The germline CDR1 and CDR2 sequences are SGHAT and FQNNGV. Study-level points and caveats: 8/27 top patient clones versus 2/35 control clones were TRBV06-family. Patient CD4-sorted repertoires stayed more clonal than healthy ones after leukemic-clone removal.

Note on this clone: Its target is not known.

The sequencing sample was made of CD4+ T cells from blood buffy coats. The sequence was collected from a human donor in good health. This chain uses TRBV11-2 with TRBJ1-2; a weak D match, TRBD1 (5 bases). CDR3 nucleotides: TGTGCCAGCAGCTTTACCCGGGGGGGAGGGAAGAGCTATGGCTACACCTTC. It is translated as CASSFTRGGGKSYGYTF.